One T cell receptor beta chain is described in this entry. As originally analysed: Amplification of reference gene primers provided the estimated nucleated cell counts. The repertoire was sequenced with immunoSEQ multiplex PCR; TCRdb's copy has only in-frame clones and lacks some. The D gene and trimming were derived from the DNA, and the V and J assignments and clone size from that table. Of 200,000 to 250,000 clones in the sample, roughly four fifths were seen once. CDR3 size: 16 residues. Trimming removed 3 bases from V and 4 bases from J; junction bases left unmatched: 9. In germline, CDR1 is SGDLS, CDR2 YYNGEE. This entry belongs to a study of blood T cell repertoires in COVID-19. Ages ranged from about 18 to 89 years, with residence in 24 US areas. Categorization into cohorts depended on clinical history that participants reported. All recovered Cohort 3 donors got two negative PCRs, got clearance, or saw symptom resolution.

Specimen: PBMCs or T cells enriched from blood (not recorded which). This clonotype was obtained from a man aged 40-50 years who had recovered from COVID-19. This chain uses TRBV9 with TRBJ2-2; 7 bases line up with TRBD2. CDR3 DNA: TGTGCCAGCAGCGCCACTCCCGGGGGGAGCACCGGGGAGCTGTTTTTT. It yields the protein CASSATPGGSTGELFF.